One sample yielded the 4 T cell receptor beta chains listed below, sequenced in a study of CD8 T cells in Susac syndrome. Reverse transcription of 0.5 to 1 ug RNA used random hexamers. TCRdb fed the immunoSEQ multiplex PCR reads into MiXCR, producing one record per CDR3 protein. The data contain 55,000 to 70,000 distinct CDR3 sequences, just under 95% of them singletons. Source material: CD8+ T cells from PBMCs. The receptors originated from a human donor in good health.

This clonotype was detected only once. The J gene is TRBJ2-4, the V gene TRBV7-9, with D possibly matching TRBD2 (6 bases). The length of the CDR3 is 15 residues. The germline V gene encodes CDR1 SEHNR and CDR2 FQNEAQ (reference sequence). Trimming took off 5 bases at V and 8 bases at J, with 19 bases between the two ends. Here the CDR3 reads CASSPPRGSADIQYF. CDR3 bases: TGTGCCAGCAGCCCCCCCCGGGGGAGTGCAGACATTCAGTACTTC.

V gene TRBV7-9 combines with J gene TRBJ1-2; 7 bases fit TRBD1. V was pared by 5 bases and J by 2 bases, with 11 bases of the junction left unmatched. Germline CDR1 reads SEHNR; CDR2 reads FQNEAQ (reference sequence). This CDR3 is built from 16 residues. The CDR3 coding sequence is TGTGCCAGCAGCCCGGGGATGCAGGGGGTAAACTATGGCTACACCTTC. It translates to CASSPGMQGVNYGYTF. The variable domain in full, completed from reference TRBV7-9 and TRBJ1-2, reads DTGVSQNPRHKITKRGQNVTFRCDPISEHNRLYWYRQTLGQGPEFLTYFQNEAQLEKSRLLSDRFSAERPKGSFSTLEIQRTEQGDSAMYLCASSPGMQGVNYGYTFGSGTRLTVV.

The rearrangement uses TRBV4-1 and TRBJ2-1; perhaps TRBD1 as D (5 bases). Per germline, CDR1 MGHRA and CDR2 YSYEKL. V was pared by 0 bases and J by 6 bases, with 12 bases between. This CDR3 has 15 residues. CDR3 nucleotide sequence: TGCGCCAGCAGCCAAGAGAAAACAGGTAGCAATGAGCAGTTCTTC. Its protein product is CASSQEKTGSNEQFF.

This chain links TRBV12-5 with TRBJ1-5; D is uncertain. The CDR3 has 14 residues. Germline V lookup: CDR1 LGHNT, CDR2 FRNRAP. Trimming removed 7 bases at V and 0 bases at J, with 10 bases between. CDR3 sequence reads: CASDGILSNQPQHF. CDR3 sequence (DNA): TGTGCTAGTGACGGGATTCTTAGCAATCAGCCCCAGCATTTT.